This paragraph reports one TCR beta chain. CDR1 and CDR2 from the germline V gene are MDHEN and SYDVKM. After removal of 0 bases from V and 2 bases from J, the junction contained 4 bases not matched to a gene. The CDR3 is made up of 16 amino acids. How the authors handled the data: Researchers report that nucleated cell counts were estimated from reference gene primer amplification. Data came from immunoSEQ multiplex PCR; TCRdb stores just in-frame clones and leaves some out. The DNA was the basis for D and trimming; V, J and clone size are from that table. The sample contains 300,000 or so clones, 80% to 95% of which appear only once. This sample was included in a study of blood T cell repertoires in COVID-19. Looking at the study overall: Acute and convalescent COVID-19 specimens originated in the United States, Italy and Spain. T cells, B-cell-depleted T cells, or PBMCs provided the cDNA or gDNA that served as material.

This chain joins TRBV28 and TRBJ1-5; 7 bases fit TRBD1. The sample consisted of PBMCs or T cells enriched from blood (not recorded which). The origin of this receptor is a woman in her 30s who had recovered from COVID-19. CDR3 sequence reads: CASSLWRGPGNQPQHF. DNA for the CDR3: TGTGCCAGCAGTTTATGGAGGGGGCCGGGCAATCAGCCCCAGCATTTT.